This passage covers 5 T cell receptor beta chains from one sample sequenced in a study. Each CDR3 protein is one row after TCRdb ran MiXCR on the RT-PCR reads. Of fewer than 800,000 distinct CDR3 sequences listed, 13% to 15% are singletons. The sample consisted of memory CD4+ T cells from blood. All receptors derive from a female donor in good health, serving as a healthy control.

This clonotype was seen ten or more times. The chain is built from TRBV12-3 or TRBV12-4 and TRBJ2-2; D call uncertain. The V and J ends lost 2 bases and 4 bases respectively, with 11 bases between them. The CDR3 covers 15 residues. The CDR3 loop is CASSLPPPATGELFF. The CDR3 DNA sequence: TGTGCCAGCAGTTTACCCCCTCCGGCCACCGGGGAGCTGTTTTTT.

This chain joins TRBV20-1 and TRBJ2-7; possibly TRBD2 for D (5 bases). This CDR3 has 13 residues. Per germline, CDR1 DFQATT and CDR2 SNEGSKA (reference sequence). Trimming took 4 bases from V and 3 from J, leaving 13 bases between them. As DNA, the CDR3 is TGCAGTGCTAATTCAGGAGGCTACTACGAGCAGTACTTC. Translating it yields CSANSGGYYEQYF.

CDR3 sequence (DNA): TGTGCCAGCAGCCGAGCAGGGTCCAATCAGCCCCAGCATTTT. Its protein product is CASSRAGSNQPQHF. The rearrangement uses TRBV3-1 and TRBJ1-5, with D possibly matching TRBD1 (5 bases). This CDR3 has 14 amino acids. The germline CDR1 and CDR2 sequences are LGHDT and YNNKEL (reference sequence). V was cut by 4 bases and J by 3 bases, with 10 bases left in between.

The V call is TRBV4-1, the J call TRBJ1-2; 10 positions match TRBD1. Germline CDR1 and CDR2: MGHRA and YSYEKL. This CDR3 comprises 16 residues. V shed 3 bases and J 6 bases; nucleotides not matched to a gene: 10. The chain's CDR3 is CASSQKPGQGYHGYTF. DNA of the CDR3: TGCGCCAGCAGCCAGAAACCGGGACAGGGGTACCATGGCTACACCTTC.

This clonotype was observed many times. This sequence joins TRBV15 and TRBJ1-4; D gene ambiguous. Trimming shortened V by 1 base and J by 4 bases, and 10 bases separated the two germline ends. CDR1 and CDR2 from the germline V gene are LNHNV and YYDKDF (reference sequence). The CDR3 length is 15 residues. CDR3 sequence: CATSRADTFNEKLFF. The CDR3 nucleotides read TGTGCCACCAGCAGAGCTGACACATTTAATGAAAAACTGTTTTTT. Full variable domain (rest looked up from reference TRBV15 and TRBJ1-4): DAMVIQNPRYQVTQFGKPVTLSCSQTLNHNVMYWYQQKSSQAPKLLFHYYDKDFNNEADTPDNFQSRRPNTSFCFLDIRSPGLGDTAMYLCATSRADTFNEKLFFGSGTQLSVL.